The source of this T cell receptor beta chain is a study of control samples from healthy donors and cancer patients. A remark on this clone: Mismatch with germline at one junction end may stem from a read error.

Profiling relied on immunoSEQ multiplex PCR, and the TCRdb table lists in-frame clones only, not all of them. The profile shows around 200,000 clones, around 91% of them singletons. Germline V gene lookup returns CDR1 SGHNT and CDR2 YYREEE (reference sequence). The CDR3 is 14 residues long. This chain connects TRBV5-4 to TRBJ1-4; D gene uncertain. The sequence came from a woman aged 25 to 39 in good health. The source material was blood. CDR3 nucleotide sequence: TGTACCAGCAGCTTGGACCCAACTAATGAAAAACTGTTTTTT. Translating it yields CTSSLDPTNEKLFF.